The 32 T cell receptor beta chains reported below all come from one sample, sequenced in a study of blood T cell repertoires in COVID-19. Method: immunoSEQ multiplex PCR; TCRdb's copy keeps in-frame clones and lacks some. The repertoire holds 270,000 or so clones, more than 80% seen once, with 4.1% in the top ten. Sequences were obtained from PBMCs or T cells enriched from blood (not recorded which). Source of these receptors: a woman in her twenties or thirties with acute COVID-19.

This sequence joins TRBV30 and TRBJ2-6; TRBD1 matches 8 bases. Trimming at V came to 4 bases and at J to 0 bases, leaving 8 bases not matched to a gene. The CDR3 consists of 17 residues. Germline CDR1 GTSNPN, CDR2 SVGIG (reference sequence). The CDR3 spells CAWTPGQGNSGANVLTF. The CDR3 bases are TGTGCCTGGACTCCTGGACAGGGAAACTCTGGGGCCAACGTCCTGACTTTC.

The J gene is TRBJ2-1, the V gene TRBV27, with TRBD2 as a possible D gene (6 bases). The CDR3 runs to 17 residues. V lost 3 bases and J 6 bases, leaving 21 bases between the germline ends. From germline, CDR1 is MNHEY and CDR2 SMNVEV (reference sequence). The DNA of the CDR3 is TGTGCCAGCAGTTTCTTTCCCCGACTAGTAAAACGCAATGAGCAGTTCTTC. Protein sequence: CASSFFPRLVKRNEQFF.

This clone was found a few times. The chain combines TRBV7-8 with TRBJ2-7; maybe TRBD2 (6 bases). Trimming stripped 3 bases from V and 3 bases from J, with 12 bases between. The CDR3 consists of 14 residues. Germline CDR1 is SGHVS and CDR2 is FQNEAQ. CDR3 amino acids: CASSFRTDYYEQYF. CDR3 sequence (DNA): TGTGCCAGCAGCTTTCGGACGGACTACTACGAGCAGTACTTC.

The CDR3 region has the DNA TGCAGCACAAATGGGGCGGGAGGGCCCTACAATGAGCAGTTCTTC. Translated: CSTNGAGGPYNEQFF. The chain couples TRBV29-1 to TRBJ2-1, with 9 nucleotides matching TRBD2. The ends lost 8 bases at V and 2 bases at J; junction bases unmatched: 10. From germline, CDR1 is SQVTM and CDR2 ANQGSEA. The length of the CDR3 is 15 residues.

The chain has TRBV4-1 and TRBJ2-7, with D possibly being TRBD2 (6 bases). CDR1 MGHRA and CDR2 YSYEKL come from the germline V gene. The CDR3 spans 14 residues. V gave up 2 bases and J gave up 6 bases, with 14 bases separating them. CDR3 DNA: TGCGCCAGCAGCCAATCCGGGGGTATGGGCGAGCAGTACTTC. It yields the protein CASSQSGGMGEQYF.

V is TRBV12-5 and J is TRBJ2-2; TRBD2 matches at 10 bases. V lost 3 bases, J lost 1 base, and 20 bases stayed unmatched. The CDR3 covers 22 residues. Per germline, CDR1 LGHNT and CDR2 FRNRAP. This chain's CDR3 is CASGFTLQTGQLAGGNTGELFF. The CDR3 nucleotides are TGTGCTAGTGGTTTCACCCTCCAGACGGGACAGTTAGCGGGAGGGAACACCGGGGAGCTGTTTTTT.

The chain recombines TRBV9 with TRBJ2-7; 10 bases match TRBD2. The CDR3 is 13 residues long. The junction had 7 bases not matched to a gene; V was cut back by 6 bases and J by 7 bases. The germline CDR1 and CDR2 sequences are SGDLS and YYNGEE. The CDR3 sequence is CASNLAGGWEQYF. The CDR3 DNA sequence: TGTGCCAGCAACTTAGCGGGAGGTTGGGAGCAGTACTTC.

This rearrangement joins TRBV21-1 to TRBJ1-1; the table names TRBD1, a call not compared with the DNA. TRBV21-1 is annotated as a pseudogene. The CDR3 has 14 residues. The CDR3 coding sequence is TGTGCCAGCGGCCTACAGGGGCCGAACACTGAAGCTTTCTTT. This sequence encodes CASGLQGPNTEAFF.

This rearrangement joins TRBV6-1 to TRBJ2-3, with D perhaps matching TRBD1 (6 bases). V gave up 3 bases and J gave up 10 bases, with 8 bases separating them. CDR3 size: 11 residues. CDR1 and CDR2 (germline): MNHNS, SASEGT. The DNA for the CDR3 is TGTGCCAGCAGTGACGGACAGCCGCAGTATTTT. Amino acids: CASSDGQPQYF.

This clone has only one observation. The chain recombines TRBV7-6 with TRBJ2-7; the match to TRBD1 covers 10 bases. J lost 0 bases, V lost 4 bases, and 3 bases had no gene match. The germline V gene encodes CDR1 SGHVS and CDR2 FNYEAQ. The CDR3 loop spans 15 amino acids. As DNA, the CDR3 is TGTGCCAGCAGCTCGGACAGGGGGAGCTCCTACGAGCAGTACTTC. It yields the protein CASSSDRGSSYEQYF.

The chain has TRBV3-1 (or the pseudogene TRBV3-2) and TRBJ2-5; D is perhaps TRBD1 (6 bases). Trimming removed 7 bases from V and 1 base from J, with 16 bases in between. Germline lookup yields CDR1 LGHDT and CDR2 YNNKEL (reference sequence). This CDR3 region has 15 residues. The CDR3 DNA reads TGTGCCAGCACCCATCAGGGACATCGCCAAGAGACCCAGTACTTC. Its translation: CASTHQGHRQETQYF.

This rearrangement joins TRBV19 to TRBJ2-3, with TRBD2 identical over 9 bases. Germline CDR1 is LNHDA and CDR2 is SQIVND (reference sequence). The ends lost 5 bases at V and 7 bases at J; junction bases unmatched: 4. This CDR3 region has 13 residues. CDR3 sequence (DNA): TGTGCCAGTAGTTTAGCGGGAGAAAATACGCAGTATTTT. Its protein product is CASSLAGENTQYF.

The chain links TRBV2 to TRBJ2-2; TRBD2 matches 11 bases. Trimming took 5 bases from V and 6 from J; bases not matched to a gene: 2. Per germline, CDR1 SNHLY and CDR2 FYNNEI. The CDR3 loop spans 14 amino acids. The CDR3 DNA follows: TGTGCCAGCAGTCCGGGACTAGCGGCCGGGGAGCTGTTTTTT. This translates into CASSPGLAAGELFF.

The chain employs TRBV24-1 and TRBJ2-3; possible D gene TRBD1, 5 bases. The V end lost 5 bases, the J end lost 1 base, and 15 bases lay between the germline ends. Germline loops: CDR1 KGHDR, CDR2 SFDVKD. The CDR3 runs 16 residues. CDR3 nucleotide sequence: TGTGCCACCAGTGCGGACACAGGAGTAGGCACAGATACGCAGTATTTT. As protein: CATSADTGVGTDTQYF.

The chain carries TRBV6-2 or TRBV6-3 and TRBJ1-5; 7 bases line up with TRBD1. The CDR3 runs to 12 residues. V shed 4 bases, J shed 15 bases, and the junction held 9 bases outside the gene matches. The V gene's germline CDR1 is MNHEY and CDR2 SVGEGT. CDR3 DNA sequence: TGTGCCAGCAGTTCCCCGGGACAGCGAGCGCATTTT. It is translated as CASSSPGQRAHF.

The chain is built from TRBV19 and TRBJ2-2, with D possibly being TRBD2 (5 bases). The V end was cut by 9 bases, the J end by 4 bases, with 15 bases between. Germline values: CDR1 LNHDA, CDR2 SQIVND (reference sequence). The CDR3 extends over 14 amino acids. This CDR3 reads CASRPTGSTGELFF. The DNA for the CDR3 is TGTGCCAGCCGTCCGACGGGGTCCACCGGGGAGCTGTTTTTT.

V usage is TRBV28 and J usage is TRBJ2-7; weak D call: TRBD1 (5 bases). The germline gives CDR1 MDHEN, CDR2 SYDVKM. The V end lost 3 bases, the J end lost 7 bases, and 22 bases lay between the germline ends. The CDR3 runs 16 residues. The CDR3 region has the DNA TGTGCCAGCAGTTTTGGCGACAGTCGCCAAGCCGGGGAGCAGTACTTC. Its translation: CASSFGDSRQAGEQYF.

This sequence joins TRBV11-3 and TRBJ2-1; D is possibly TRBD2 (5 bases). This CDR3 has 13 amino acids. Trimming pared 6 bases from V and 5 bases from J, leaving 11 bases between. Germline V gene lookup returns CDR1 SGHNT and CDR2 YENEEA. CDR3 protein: CASRSRDDNEQFF. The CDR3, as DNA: TGTGCCAGCAGATCCCGGGATGACAATGAGCAGTTCTTC.

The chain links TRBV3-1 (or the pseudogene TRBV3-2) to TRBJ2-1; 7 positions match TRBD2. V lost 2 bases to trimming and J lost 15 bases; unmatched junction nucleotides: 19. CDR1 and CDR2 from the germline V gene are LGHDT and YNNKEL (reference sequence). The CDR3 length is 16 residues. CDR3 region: CASSQTRPGLSKQRFF. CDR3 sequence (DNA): TGTGCCAGCAGCCAAACACGGCCGGGACTATCAAAACAGCGGTTCTTC.

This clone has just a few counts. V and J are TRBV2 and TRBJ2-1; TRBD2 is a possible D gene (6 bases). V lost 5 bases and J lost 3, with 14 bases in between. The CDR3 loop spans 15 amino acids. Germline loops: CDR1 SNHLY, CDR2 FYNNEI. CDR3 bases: TGTGCCAGCAGTTTCACCGGGACTCTCTACAATGAGCAGTTCTTC. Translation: CASSFTGTLYNEQFF.

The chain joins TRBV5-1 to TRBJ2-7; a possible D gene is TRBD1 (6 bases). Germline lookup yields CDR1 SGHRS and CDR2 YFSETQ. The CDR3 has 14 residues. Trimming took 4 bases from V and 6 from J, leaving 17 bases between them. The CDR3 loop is CASSPSRDNVEQYF. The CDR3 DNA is TGCGCCAGCAGCCCTAGCCGGGACAATGTCGAGCAGTACTTC.

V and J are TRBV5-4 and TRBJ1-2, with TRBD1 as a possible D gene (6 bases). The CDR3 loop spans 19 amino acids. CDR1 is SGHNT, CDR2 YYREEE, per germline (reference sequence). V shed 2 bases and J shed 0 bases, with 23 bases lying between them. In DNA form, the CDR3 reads TGTGCCAGCAGCTTCGGATTGGACAGCGCTGGTCTGACTAACTATGGCTACACCTTC. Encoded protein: CASSFGLDSAGLTNYGYTF. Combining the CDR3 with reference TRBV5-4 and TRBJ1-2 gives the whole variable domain ETGVTQSPTHLIKTRGQQVTLRCSSQSGHNTVSWYQQALGQGPQFIFQYYREEENGRGNFPPRFSGLQFPNYSSELNVNALELDDSALYLCASSFGLDSAGLTNYGYTFGSGTRLTVV.

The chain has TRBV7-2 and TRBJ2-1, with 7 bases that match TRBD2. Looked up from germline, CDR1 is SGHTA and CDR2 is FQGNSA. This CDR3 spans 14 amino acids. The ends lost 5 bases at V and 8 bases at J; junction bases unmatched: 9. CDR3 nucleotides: TGTGCCAGCAGCGACCGCGGGAGTATGGATGAGCAGTTCTTC. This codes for CASSDRGSMDEQFF.

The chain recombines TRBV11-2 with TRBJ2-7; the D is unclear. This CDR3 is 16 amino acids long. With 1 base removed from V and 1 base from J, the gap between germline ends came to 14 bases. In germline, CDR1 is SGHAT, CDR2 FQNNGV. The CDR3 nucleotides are TGTGCCAGCAGCTTAGGCTCCAGCGCCCTATCCTACGAGCAGTACTTC. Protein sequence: CASSLGSSALSYEQYF.

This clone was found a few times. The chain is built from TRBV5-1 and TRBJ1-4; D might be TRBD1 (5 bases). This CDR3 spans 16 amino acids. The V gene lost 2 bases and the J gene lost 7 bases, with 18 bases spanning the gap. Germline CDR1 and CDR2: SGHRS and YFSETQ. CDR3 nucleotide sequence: TGCGCCAGCAGCTTAAATAACGTTCAGGGCGCTGAAAAACTGTTTTTT. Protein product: CASSLNNVQGAEKLFF.

The CDR3 DNA reads as TGTGCCACCAGTGGGGGCCAGGGGTTCCAAGAGACCCAGTACTTC. Amino acids: CATSGGQGFQETQYF. The rearrangement joins TRBV24-1 to TRBJ2-5; TRBD1 might be the D (6 bases). CDR3 length: 15 amino acids. The V end was cut by 5 bases, the J end by 1 base, with 13 bases between. Germline-derived CDR1 and CDR2 are KGHDR and SFDVKD.

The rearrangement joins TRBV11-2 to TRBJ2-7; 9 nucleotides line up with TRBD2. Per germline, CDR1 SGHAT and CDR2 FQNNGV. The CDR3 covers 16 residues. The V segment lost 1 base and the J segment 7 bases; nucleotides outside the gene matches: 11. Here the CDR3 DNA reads TGTGCCAGCAGCTTAGGAGGTCCAGCGGGAGGCCGGGAGCAGTACTTC. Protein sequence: CASSLGGPAGGREQYF.

The CDR3 region has the DNA TGTGCCAGCAGTGATACGGCTAGCGGGCTACTTGAGCAGTTCTTC. Encoded protein: CASSDTASGLLEQFF. V gene TRBV2 combines with J gene TRBJ2-1, with 8 nucleotides matching TRBD2. Germline-derived CDR1 and CDR2 are SNHLY and FYNNEI. The J segment lost 9 bases and the V segment lost 3 bases, leaving 10 bases of the junction unmatched. The CDR3 length is 15 residues.

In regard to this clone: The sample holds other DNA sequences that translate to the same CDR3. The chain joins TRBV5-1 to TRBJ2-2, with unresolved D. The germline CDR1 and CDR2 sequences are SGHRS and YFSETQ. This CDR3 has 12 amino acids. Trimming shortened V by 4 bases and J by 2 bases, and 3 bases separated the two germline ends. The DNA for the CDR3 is TGCGCCAGCAGCCTCAACACCGGGGAGCTGTTTTTT. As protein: CASSLNTGELFF. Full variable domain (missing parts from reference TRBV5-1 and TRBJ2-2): KAGVTQTPRYLIKTRGQQVTLSCSPISGHRSVSWYQQTPGQGLQFLFEYFSETQRNKGNFPGRFSGRQFSNSRSEMNVSTLELGDSALYLCASSLNTGELFFGEGSRLTVL.

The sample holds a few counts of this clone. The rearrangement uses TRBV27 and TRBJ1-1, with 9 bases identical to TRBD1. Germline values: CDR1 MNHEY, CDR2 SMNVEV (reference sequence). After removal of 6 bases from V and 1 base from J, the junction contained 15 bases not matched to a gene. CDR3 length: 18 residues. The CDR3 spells CASSYNRGRGIRNTEAFF. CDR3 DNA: TGTGCCAGCAGCTATAACAGGGGGCGGGGGATTCGGAACACTGAAGCTTTCTTT.

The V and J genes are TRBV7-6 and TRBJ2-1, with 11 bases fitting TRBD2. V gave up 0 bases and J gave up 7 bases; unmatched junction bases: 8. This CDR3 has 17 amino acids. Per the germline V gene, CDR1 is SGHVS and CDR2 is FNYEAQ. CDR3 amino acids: CASSLATSGIIYNEQFF. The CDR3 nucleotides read TGTGCCAGCAGCTTAGCGACTAGCGGGATTATATATAATGAGCAGTTCTTC.

The CDR3 is CASSWGTGGLATNEKLFF. CDR3 bases: TGTGCCAGCAGCTGGGGGACAGGGGGACTTGCAACTAATGAAAAACTGTTTTTT. The rearrangement uses TRBV7-9 and TRBJ1-4; 11 bases line up with TRBD1. This CDR3 has 18 residues. Germline V lookup: CDR1 SEHNR, CDR2 FQNEAQ (reference sequence). Trimming at V came to 4 bases and at J to 0 bases, leaving 7 bases not matched to a gene.